This T cell receptor beta chain was obtained from a study of CD8 T cells in Susac syndrome. High-throughput TCR beta sequencing covered peripheral CD8+ and CD4+ T cells. The multiple sclerosis controls, all treatment-naive patients, had relapsing-remitting disease that was stable or active. This clonotype was counted once. RNA totalling roughly 0.45 to 1 ug underwent reverse transcription with random hexamers. TCR beta CDR3 was amplified by immunoSEQ multiplex PCR. This amplification extended across 54 Vbeta and 13 Jbeta segments. TCRdb called the immunoSEQ multiplex PCR reads again in MiXCR, with one record for every CDR3 protein. The sample has more than 200,000 distinct CDR3 sequences, about 93% seen once. The CDR3 extends over 13 amino acids. Trimming shortened V by 8 bases and J by 3 bases, and 9 bases separated the two germline ends. Germline CDR1 is KGHDR and CDR2 is SFDVKD.

The receptor's source is a human donor with multiple sclerosis. Sequenced: CD4+ T cells from PBMCs. The chain uses TRBV24-1 and TRBJ1-4; no clear D gene. For the CDR3, the DNA is TGTGCCACCAATGACGGGTCTAATGAAAAACTGTTTTTT. This sequence encodes CATNDGSNEKLFF.